What follows is one T cell receptor beta chain and its context. What it recognizes is unknown. Primers: 60 Vbeta forward and 13 Jbeta reverse. The protocol was immunoSEQ multiplex PCR, while the TCRdb copy is restricted to in-frame clones and leaves out a portion. Of around 150,000 clones listed, 64% were seen once; the top ten hold roughly 3.1%. The data were obtained in a study of cytomegalovirus exposure and HLA in healthy donors. As for the study in general: Across more than 350 genotyped donors, more than 75% landed in the Caucasian-associated ancestry cluster.

The CDR3 is 17 residues long. The V gene's germline CDR1 is WNHNN and CDR2 SYGVQD (reference sequence). Trimming cost V 6 bases and J 4 bases; bases outside gene matches: 6. Study conclusions and caveats: The study flagged 150 to 200 TCR beta chains as cytomegalovirus-associated.

This TCR derives from a woman aged 25 to 39 in good health and CMV-seropositive. V is TRBV10-1 and J is TRBJ2-6; 13 bases are a match to TRBD2. The sample consisted of PBMCs. The CDR3 region is CASSGLAGVRGANVLTF. DNA for the CDR3: TGCGCCAGCAGCGGACTAGCGGGAGTCCGGGGGGCCAACGTCCTGACTTTC.